The entry below gives a single T cell receptor (beta chain) sequence along with its context. This table comes from immunoSEQ multiplex PCR, and its TCRdb copy is limited to in-frame clones, with some not included. The data contain 65,000 to 85,000 clones, 92% of them singletons. This record belongs to a study of T cell changes during pregnancy in multiple sclerosis. Germline V gene lookup returns CDR1 SGHRS and CDR2 YFSETQ. Unmatched junction bases numbered 3, after V lost 5 bases and J lost 9 bases. This CDR3 has 12 amino acids. This sample comprised peripheral blood, obtained after pregnancy. The V gene is TRBV5-1, the J gene TRBJ2-1; TRBD2 aligns across 9 bases. This TCR was recovered from a female donor with multiple sclerosis, enrolled in a pregnancy study. The CDR3 reads CASRGLAGEQFF. CDR3 bases: TGCGCCAGCAGGGGACTAGCTGGTGAGCAGTTCTTC.